The entry below gives a single TCR beta chain sequence along with its context. Sequencing was performed with immunoSEQ multiplex PCR; in TCRdb, only in-frame clones are kept and a portion is missing. The sample carries around 65,000 clones, roughly nine tenths recorded once. The CDR3 has 13 residues. V lost 6 bases, J lost 5 bases, and 4 bases stayed unmatched. Germline values: CDR1 MNHNS, CDR2 SASEGT. As to time point: after neoadjuvant nivolumab, at surgical resection. These newly diagnosed stage II-IVA oral cavity squamous cell carcinoma patients had no prior systemic or radiation treatment. These oral cavity squamous cell carcinomas were HPV-negative and locally advanced. The sample comes from a study of neoadjuvant anti-PD-1 for oral cavity cancer. Study background: Around day 43, patients without progression received a fourth nivolumab dose before surgery.

The rearrangement links TRBV6-1 to TRBJ1-2; 9 bases are shared with TRBD1. This TCR was sampled from a person between 40 and 85 years old with oral cavity squamous cell carcinoma. This sample comprised PBMCs, obtained after nivolumab (anti-PD-1) treatment. The CDR3 coding sequence is TGTGCCAGCAGGGGGACAGGGAAGTATGGCTACACCTTC. This codes for CASRGTGKYGYTF.